This entry is about one T cell receptor (beta chain). As yet, its antigen is unknown. TCR alpha and beta CDR3 regions were amplified from RNA using iRepertoire nested multiplex PCR. Each CDR3 protein is one row after TCRdb ran MiXCR on the multiplex PCR reads. The sample contains fewer than 200,000 distinct CDR3 sequences, roughly two fifths of which appear only once. The sample is drawn from a study of glioma-infiltrating T cells. Study findings and constraints: Non-neoplastic patients had below-expected tissue-blood divergence, while all gliomas exceeded expectation. Very few CDR3 sequences were shared between tissue and blood.

Trimming stripped 9 bases from V and 2 bases from J, with 13 bases between. Germline loops: CDR1 LGHNT, CDR2 FRNRAP. This CDR3 contains 13 residues. The origin of this receptor is a human donor with low-grade glioma or glioblastoma, undergoing nonglioma brain surgery, or in good health (not recorded which). Sequencing was carried out using glioma tissue, nonneoplastic brain tissue, or PBMCs (not recorded which). The chain couples TRBV12-5 to TRBJ2-5; weak D call: TRBD1 (6 bases). Here the CDR3 DNA reads TGTGCTAGCACGCTTGGGACACAAGAGACCCAGTACTTC. It specifies CASTLGTQETQYF.